Following are 30 T cell receptor beta chains from one sample sequenced in a study of cytomegalovirus exposure and HLA in healthy donors. This table comes from immunoSEQ multiplex PCR, and its TCRdb copy is limited to in-frame clones, with some not included. The data hold 300,000 or so clones, with over 75% observed a single time. Sequencing input: PBMCs. Receptors originate from a man aged 25-45 years in good health and CMV-seronegative.

The chain combines TRBV27 with TRBJ2-1; D is perhaps TRBD1 (5 bases). Germline lookup yields CDR1 MNHEY and CDR2 SMNVEV (reference sequence). V was cut by 1 base and J by 7 bases, with 17 bases left in between. The CDR3 has 16 residues. CDR3 nucleotides: TGTGCCAGCAGTTTATTGACAGAGACACATCAAAATGAGCAGTTCTTC. The encoded protein is CASSLLTETHQNEQFF.

V gene TRBV5-5 combines with J gene TRBJ1-1, with 7 bases lining up with TRBD1. This CDR3 spans 14 amino acids. Trimming at V came to 4 bases and at J to 1 base, leaving 4 bases not matched to a gene. Germline V gene sequence: CDR1 SGHKS, CDR2 YYEKEE (reference sequence). CDR3 bases: TGTGCCAGCAGCAGCCGGGACAGGAACACTGAAGCTTTCTTT. Translating gives CASSSRDRNTEAFF.

The chain employs TRBV5-3 and TRBJ1-5; TRBD1 matches 9 bases. TRBV5-3 is placed among ORFs of uncertain function. Trimming cost V 1 base and J 6 bases; bases outside gene matches: 11. The CDR3 is 17 residues long. The CDR3 DNA is TGTGCCAGAAGCTTGCCGAGGACAGGGGAGGGACGTCAGCCCCAGCATTTT. Its protein product is CARSLPRTGEGRQPQHF.

This sequence joins TRBV7-2 and TRBJ1-5, with 7 bases matching TRBD1. Germline CDR1 reads SGHTA; CDR2 reads FQGNSA. After removal of 5 bases from V and 4 bases from J, the junction contained 14 bases not matched to a gene. This CDR3 region has 17 residues. CDR3 nucleotides: TGTGCCAGCAGCGAAGGCGGGACAGTCCCTCGTAATCAGCCCCAGCATTTT. It specifies CASSEGGTVPRNQPQHF.

The CDR3, as DNA: TGTGCCAGCACCCTCACAGGGGAGGCTGAAGCTTTCTTT. Translating it yields CASTLTGEAEAFF. The chain has TRBV6-1 and TRBJ1-1, with TRBD1 identical over 7 bases. The germline gives CDR1 MNHNS, CDR2 SASEGT. V lost 7 bases, J lost 6 bases, and 8 bases stayed unmatched. This CDR3 contains 13 residues.

The chain couples TRBV7-9 to TRBJ2-1; TRBD1 is a possible D gene (6 bases). The germline V gene encodes CDR1 SEHNR and CDR2 FQNEAQ (reference sequence). V was clipped by 8 bases and J by 7 bases, with 12 bases between them. The CDR3 has 12 residues. Here the CDR3 DNA reads TGTGCCAGCGCCCAGGGGTTGAATGAGCAGTTCTTC. This encodes CASAQGLNEQFF.

The chain combines TRBV11-2 with TRBJ1-1; D remains unclear. Trimming shortened V by 1 base and J by 0 bases, and 9 bases separated the two germline ends. The length of the CDR3 is 15 residues. Germline V lookup: CDR1 SGHAT, CDR2 FQNNGV. The CDR3 sequence: CASSLGLRLNTEAFF. CDR3 sequence (DNA): TGTGCCAGCAGCTTAGGTCTCAGATTGAACACTGAAGCTTTCTTT.

The chain couples TRBV19 to TRBJ2-5, with 9 bases fitting TRBD1. In germline, CDR1 is LNHDA, CDR2 SQIVND (reference sequence). The CDR3 loop spans 17 amino acids. The V segment lost 4 bases and the J segment 2 bases; nucleotides outside the gene matches: 11. The DNA of the CDR3 is TGTGCCAGTAGTAACAGGGAGTACGGGACAGGGCAAGAGACCCAGTACTTC. Its protein is CASSNREYGTGQETQYF.

This chain uses TRBV5-1 with TRBJ1-1; D is uncertain. Germline V gives CDR1 SGHRS, CDR2 YFSETQ. Deletions cut 5 bases from V and 4 bases from J, with 12 bases between. This CDR3 region has 13 residues. The CDR3 spells CASRPIGGTEAFF. In DNA form, the CDR3 reads TGCGCCAGCAGGCCTATTGGTGGCACTGAAGCTTTCTTT.

This chain connects TRBV10-3 to TRBJ1-5; 7 bases are shared with TRBD1. This CDR3 is 14 amino acids long. The germline CDR1 and CDR2 sequences are ENHRY and SYGVKD. V was pared by 3 bases and J by 5 bases, with 4 bases of the junction left unmatched. The CDR3 is CAISDRGFDQPQHF. Written as DNA, the CDR3 is TGTGCCATCAGTGACAGGGGGTTTGATCAGCCCCAGCATTTT.

The V call is TRBV7-8, the J call TRBJ2-7, with D possibly matching TRBD2 (6 bases). The germline V gene encodes CDR1 SGHVS and CDR2 FQNEAQ. The CDR3 has 13 amino acids. V gave up 3 bases and J gave up 1 base, with 7 bases separating them. This CDR3 reads CASSLGLSYEQYF. The CDR3 DNA reads as TGTGCCAGCAGCTTGGGACTTTCCTACGAGCAGTACTTC. The full variable domain, completed using reference TRBV7-8 and TRBJ2-7, is GAGVSQSPRYKVAKRGQDVALRCDPISGHVSLFWYQQALGQGPEFLTYFQNEAQLDKSGLPSDRFFAERPEGSVSTLKIQRTQQEDSAVYLCASSLGLSYEQYFGPGTRLTVT.

The V and J genes are TRBV5-1 and TRBJ2-7, with 7 nucleotides matching TRBD1. J gave up 4 bases and V 5 bases, and 9 bases lay outside the gene matches. This CDR3 has 14 residues. The germline V gene encodes CDR1 SGHRS and CDR2 YFSETQ. The CDR3 spells CASRPTGAPYEQYF. The CDR3 DNA reads TGCGCCAGCAGGCCAACAGGGGCTCCGTACGAGCAGTACTTC.

The chain is built from TRBV5-1 and TRBJ2-1; 11 bases match TRBD2. The trim removed 0 bases at V and 6 bases at J, leaving 8 bases unmatched. CDR1 and CDR2 (germline): SGHRS, YFSETQ. CDR3 size: 17 residues. For the CDR3, the DNA is TGCGCCAGCAGCTTGGGTCTAGCGGGGGGACCTACCAATGAGCAGTTCTTC. It is translated as CASSLGLAGGPTNEQFF.

The rearrangement uses TRBV4-1 and TRBJ1-2; D possibly corresponds to TRBD1 (5 bases). The CDR3 sequence is 13 residues long. Germline lookup yields CDR1 MGHRA and CDR2 YSYEKL. V shed 3 bases and J shed 4 bases, with 9 bases lying between them. CDR3 amino acids: CASSQGGGYGYTF. The CDR3 bases are TGCGCCAGCAGCCAGGGGGGGGGCTATGGCTACACCTTC.

This rearrangement joins TRBV6-1 to TRBJ2-1, with D perhaps matching TRBD2 (5 bases). Trimming cost V 4 bases and J 2 bases, with 15 bases left between them. The CDR3 runs to 16 residues. Germline V gene sequence: CDR1 MNHNS, CDR2 SASEGT. CDR3 coding DNA: TGTGCCAGCAGTGGGGTTCGGGGATTACCCTACAATGAGCAGTTCTTC. Encoded protein: CASSGVRGLPYNEQFF.

The J gene is TRBJ1-3, the V gene TRBV5-1; no clear D. V lost 2 bases and J lost 4, with 13 bases in between. This CDR3 is 15 amino acids long. CDR1 is SGHRS and CDR2 is YFSETQ in the germline V gene. The chain's CDR3 is CASSFTGTNGNTIYF. CDR3 nucleotide sequence: TGCGCCAGCAGCTTTACGGGAACAAACGGAAACACCATATATTTT.

In this sample, this clone turned up a few times. The CDR3 reads CASSEEDRGLGGYTF. DNA for the CDR3: TGTGCCAGCAGTGAAGAGGACAGGGGGCTGGGTGGCTACACCTTC. The chain is built from TRBV2 and TRBJ1-2; 11 nucleotides align to TRBD1. Germline values: CDR1 SNHLY, CDR2 FYNNEI. Trimming removed 1 base from V and 7 bases from J; junction bases left unmatched: 5. The CDR3 is 15 amino acids.

This clone was recorded a few times. In DNA, the CDR3 is TGTGCCAGCAGTAGGAGGGACTCACCCCTCCACTTT. Residues: CASSRRDSPLHF. V gene TRBV6-5 combines with J gene TRBJ1-6; D perhaps matches TRBD1 (5 bases). The CDR3 is 12 amino acids. The germline V gene has CDR1 MNHEY and CDR2 SVGAGI. Between the trimmed V and J ends, which lost 5 bases and 10 bases, there was a span of 9 bases.

This clone was recorded only once. The rearrangement joins TRBV2 to TRBJ2-7, with D tentatively TRBD1 (5 bases). Trimming pared 1 base from V and 6 bases from J, leaving 10 bases between. The CDR3 totals 13 residues. In germline, CDR1 is SNHLY, CDR2 FYNNEI. CDR3 in amino acids: CASSEGRVGEQYF. The CDR3 region has the DNA TGTGCCAGCAGTGAAGGCAGGGTCGGCGAGCAGTACTTC.

The V gene is TRBV11-2, the J gene TRBJ2-1, with D perhaps TRBD2 (6 bases). V dropped 2 bases and J dropped 4 bases, with 9 bases sitting between them. Looked up from germline, CDR1 is SGHAT and CDR2 is FQNNGV. The CDR3 covers 14 residues. CDR3 coding DNA: TGTGCCAGCAGCTTATGGGGACTTTACAATGAGCAGTTCTTC. This gives the protein CASSLWGLYNEQFF.

The gene calls are TRBV7-8 and TRBJ2-7; possibly TRBD1 for D (6 bases). Trimming removed 3 bases from V and 6 bases from J, with 9 bases in between. Germline V gives CDR1 SGHVS, CDR2 FQNEAQ. The CDR3 spans 12 residues. CDR3 in amino acids: CASSFDRREQYF. In DNA, the CDR3 is TGTGCCAGCAGCTTTGACAGGCGCGAGCAGTACTTC.

The chain is built from TRBV7-6 and TRBJ1-4; 8 bases line up with TRBD1. Trimming took 4 bases from V and 3 from J; bases not matched to a gene: 4. The CDR3 is made up of 15 amino acids. Germline V gene lookup returns CDR1 SGHVS and CDR2 FNYEAQ. CDR3: CASSSGTGPNEKLFF. The CDR3 DNA is TGTGCCAGCAGCTCCGGGACAGGTCCTAATGAAAAACTGTTTTTT.

The rearrangement joins TRBV7-9 to TRBJ1-5; a weak D match, TRBD1 (6 bases). Trimming took 1 base from V and 3 from J, leaving 10 bases between them. Germline CDR1 and CDR2: SEHNR and FQNEAQ (reference sequence). CDR3 length: 15 amino acids. The CDR3 nucleotides read TGTGCCAGCAGCTTAGACAGGGAATTCAATCAGCCCCAGCATTTT. The encoded protein is CASSLDREFNQPQHF.

This rearrangement joins TRBV5-1 to TRBJ2-2, with TRBD1 matching over 12 bases. Looked up from germline, CDR1 is SGHRS and CDR2 is YFSETQ. Unmatched junction bases numbered 6, after V lost 0 bases and J lost 9 bases. This CDR3 region has 16 residues. CDR3 nucleotides: TGCGCCAGCAGCTTGGCCGGGACAGGGGGCTACAGGGAGCTGTTTTTT. It codes for CASSLAGTGGYRELFF.

The J gene is TRBJ2-7, the V gene TRBV7-6; D is undetermined. Looked up from germline, CDR1 is SGHVS and CDR2 is FNYEAQ. The CDR3 length is 14 residues. V shed 0 bases and J shed 2 bases, with 8 bases lying between them. The CDR3 is CASSLAEATYEQYF. CDR3 coding DNA: TGTGCCAGCAGCTTAGCGGAAGCGACCTACGAGCAGTACTTC. Supplemented by reference TRBV7-6 and TRBJ2-7, the full variable domain reads GAGVSQSPRYKVTKRGQDVALRCDPISGHVSLYWYRQALGQGPEFLTYFNYEAQQDKSGLPNDRFSAERPEGSISTLTIQRTEQRDSAMYRCASSLAEATYEQYFGPGTRLTVT.

CDR3 protein: CASSDVGGTYGYTF. The DNA for the CDR3 is TGTGCCAGCAGTGATGTGGGGGGAACCTATGGCTACACCTTC. The chain combines TRBV6-5 with TRBJ1-2; possible D gene TRBD1, 5 bases. Germline CDR1 MNHEY, CDR2 SVGAGI. V shed 5 bases and J shed 4 bases, with 14 bases lying between them. This CDR3 contains 14 residues.

The chain carries TRBV4-2 and TRBJ2-3; 9 bases map to TRBD2. With 4 bases clipped from V and 0 bases from J, the junction kept 14 bases outside the gene matches. The length of the CDR3 is 19 residues. In germline, CDR1 is LGHNA, CDR2 YNFKEQ. The CDR3 sequence: CASSPRVIAGASSTDTQYF. The CDR3, as DNA: TGTGCCAGCAGCCCGCGGGTAATAGCGGGGGCCTCTAGCACAGATACGCAGTATTTT.

V is TRBV27 and J is TRBJ1-6, with D tentatively TRBD1 (6 bases). CDR1 is MNHEY and CDR2 is SMNVEV in the germline V gene (reference sequence). V dropped 5 bases and J dropped 4 bases, with 12 bases sitting between them. This CDR3 region has 15 residues. CDR3 nucleotides: TGTGCCAGCAGTCCCCCGGACAGATATAATTCACCCCTCCACTTT. As protein: CASSPPDRYNSPLHF.

The chain employs TRBV19 and TRBJ2-3; D remains ambiguous. The CDR3 length is 13 residues. The ends were cut back, 7 bases at V and 6 bases at J, with 14 bases in the middle. In germline, CDR1 is LNHDA, CDR2 SQIVND (reference sequence). The CDR3 DNA follows: TGTGCCAGTAATAGTCACGTCCGGGATACGCAGTATTTT. This gives the protein CASNSHVRDTQYF. Drawing the rest from reference TRBV19 and TRBJ2-3, the complete variable domain is DGGITQSPKYLFRKEGQNVTLSCEQNLNHDAMYWYRQDPGQGLRLIYYSQIVNDFQKGDIAEGYSVSREKKESFPLTVTSAQKNPTAFYLCASNSHVRDTQYFGPGTRLTVL.

The genes are TRBV10-2 and TRBJ1-5; D remains unclear. Trimming stripped 4 bases from V and 5 bases from J, with 12 bases between. This CDR3 spans 14 amino acids. Germline CDR1 is WSHSY and CDR2 is SAAADI. The CDR3 sequence: CASSVSGTDQPQHF. The CDR3 DNA reads TGCGCCAGCAGTGTTTCAGGAACCGATCAGCCCCAGCATTTT.